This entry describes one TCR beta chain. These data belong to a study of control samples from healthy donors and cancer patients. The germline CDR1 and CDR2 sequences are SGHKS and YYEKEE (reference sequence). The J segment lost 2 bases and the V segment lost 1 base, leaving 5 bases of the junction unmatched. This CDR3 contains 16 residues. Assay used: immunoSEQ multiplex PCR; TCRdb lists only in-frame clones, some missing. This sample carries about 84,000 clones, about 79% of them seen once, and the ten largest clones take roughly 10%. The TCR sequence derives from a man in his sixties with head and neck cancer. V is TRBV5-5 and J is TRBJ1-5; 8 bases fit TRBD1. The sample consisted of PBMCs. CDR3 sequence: CASSLMQGAGNQPQHF. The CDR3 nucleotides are TGTGCCAGCAGCTTGATGCAGGGGGCCGGCAATCAGCCCCAGCATTTT. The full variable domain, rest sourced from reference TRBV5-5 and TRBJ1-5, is DAGVTQSPTHLIKTRGQQVTLRCSPISGHKSVSWYQQVLGQGPQFIFQYYEKEERGRGNFPDRFSARQFPNYSSELNVNALLLGDSALYLCASSLMQGAGNQPQHFGDGTRLSIL.